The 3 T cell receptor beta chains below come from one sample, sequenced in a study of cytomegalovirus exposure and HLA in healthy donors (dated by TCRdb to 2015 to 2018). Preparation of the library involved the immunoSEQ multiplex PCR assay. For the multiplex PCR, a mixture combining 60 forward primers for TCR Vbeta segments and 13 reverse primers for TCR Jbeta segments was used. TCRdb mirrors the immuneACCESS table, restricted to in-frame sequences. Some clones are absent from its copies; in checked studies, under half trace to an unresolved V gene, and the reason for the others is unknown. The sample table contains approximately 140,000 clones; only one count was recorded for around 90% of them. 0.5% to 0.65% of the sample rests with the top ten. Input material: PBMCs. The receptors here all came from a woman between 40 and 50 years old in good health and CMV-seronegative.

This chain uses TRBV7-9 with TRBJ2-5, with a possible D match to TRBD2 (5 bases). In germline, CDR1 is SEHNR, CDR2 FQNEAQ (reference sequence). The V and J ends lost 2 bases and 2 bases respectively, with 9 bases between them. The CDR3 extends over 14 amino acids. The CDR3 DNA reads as TGTGCCAGCAGCTTACGGGGTTCACAAGAGACCCAGTACTTC. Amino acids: CASSLRGSQETQYF. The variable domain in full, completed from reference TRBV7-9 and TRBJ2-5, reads DTGVSQNPRHKITKRGQNVTFRCDPISEHNRLYWYRQTLGQGPEFLTYFQNEAQLEKSRLLSDRFSAERPKGSFSTLEIQRTEQGDSAMYLCASSLRGSQETQYFGPGTRLLVL.

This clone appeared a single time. CDR3 bases: TGTGCCAGCAGTTCCCCCGGACAGCGCATAAACAATCAGCCCCAGCATTTT. This gives the protein CASSSPGQRINNQPQHF. This rearrangement joins TRBV27 to TRBJ1-5; weak D call: TRBD1 (6 bases). In germline, CDR1 is MNHEY, CDR2 SMNVEV (reference sequence). This CDR3 contains 17 residues. Trimming pared 4 bases from V and 3 bases from J, leaving 19 bases between.

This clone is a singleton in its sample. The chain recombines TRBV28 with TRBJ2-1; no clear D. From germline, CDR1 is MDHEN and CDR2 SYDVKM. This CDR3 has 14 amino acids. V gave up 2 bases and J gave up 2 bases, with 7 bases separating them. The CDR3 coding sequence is TGTGCCAGCAGTTTAATACAGCCCTACAATGAGCAGTTCTTC. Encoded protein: CASSLIQPYNEQFF.